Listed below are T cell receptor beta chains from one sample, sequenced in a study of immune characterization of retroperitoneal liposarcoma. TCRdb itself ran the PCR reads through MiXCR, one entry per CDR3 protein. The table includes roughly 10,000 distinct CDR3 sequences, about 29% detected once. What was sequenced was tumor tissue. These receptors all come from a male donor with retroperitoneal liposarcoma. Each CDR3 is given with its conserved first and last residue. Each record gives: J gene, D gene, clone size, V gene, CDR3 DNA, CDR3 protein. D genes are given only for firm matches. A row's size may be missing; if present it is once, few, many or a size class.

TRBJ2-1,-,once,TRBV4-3,TGCGCCAGCAGCCAAGACCCTATGGGGAACTACAATGAGCAGTTCTTC,CASSQDPMGNYNEQFF
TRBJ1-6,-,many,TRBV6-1,TGTGCCAGCACCGAAAAGAGCGACAGATATAATTCACCCCTCCACTTT,CASTEKSDRYNSPLHF
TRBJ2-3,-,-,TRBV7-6,TGTGCCAGCAGCTTCCTTCGACAGGACGGCACAGATACGCAGTATTTT,CASSFLRQDGTDTQYF
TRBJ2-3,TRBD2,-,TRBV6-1,TGTGCCAGCCATAACCGGGGGGAGGTAGATACGCAGTATTTT,CASHNRGEVDTQYF
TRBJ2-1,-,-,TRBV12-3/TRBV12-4,TGTGCCAGCAGTTCCTCGGACAGACTCTACGAGCAGTTCTTC,CASSSSDRLYEQFF
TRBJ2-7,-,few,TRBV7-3,TGTGCCAGCAGCCCCCAACGGGGGTCCTACGAGCAGTACTTC,CASSPQRGSYEQYF
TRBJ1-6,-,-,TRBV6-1,TGTGCCAGCAGTGAATTCGCGGGGAGTTCACCCCTCCACTTT,CASSEFAGSSPLHF
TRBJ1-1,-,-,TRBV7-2,TGTGCCAGCAGCTCCCAGCCGGGACAGAACACTGAAGCTTTCTTT,CASSSQPGQNTEAFF
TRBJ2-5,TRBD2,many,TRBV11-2,TGTGCCAGCAGCTTAACCCCAGCGGGAATAGAGACCCAGTACTTC,CASSLTPAGIETQYF
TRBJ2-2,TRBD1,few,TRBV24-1,TGTGCCACCAGCGACCACAGGGGGATGAACACCGGGGAGCTGTTTTTT,CATSDHRGMNTGELFF
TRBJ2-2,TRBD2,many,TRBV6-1,TGTGCCAGCAGCTTAGCGGGAGTAGGAACCGGGGAGCTGTTTTTT,CASSLAGVGTGELFF
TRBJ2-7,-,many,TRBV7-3,TGTGCCAGCAGCAACTCCCCGGGCAACGAGCAGTACTTC,CASSNSPGNEQYF
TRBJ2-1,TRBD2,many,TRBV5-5,TGTGCCAGCAGCCCCGGACTAGCGGGGGCCTACAATGAGCAGTTCTTC,CASSPGLAGAYNEQFF
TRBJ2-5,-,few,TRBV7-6,TGTGCCAGCAGCTTAGAAGGGTACCAAGAGACCCAGTACTTC,CASSLEGYQETQYF
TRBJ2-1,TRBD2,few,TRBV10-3,TGTGCCATCAGTGGGGGACTAGCGGGAGGCGTAGATGAGCAGTTCTTC,CAISGGLAGGVDEQFF
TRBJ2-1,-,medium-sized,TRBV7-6,TGTGCCAGCAGCCAAAATCCGGGTCCCCAGTTCTTC,CASSQNPGPQFF
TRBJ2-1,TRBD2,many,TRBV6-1,TGTGCCAGCAAATCACTAGCGGGAGGGCCGGGTGAGCAGTTCTTC,CASKSLAGGPGEQFF
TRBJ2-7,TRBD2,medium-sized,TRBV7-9,TGTGCCAGCAGCCGGACTAGCGGGAGCTACGAGCAGTACTTC,CASSRTSGSYEQYF
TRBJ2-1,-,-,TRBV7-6,TGTGCTAGCAGCGCCACTGGGGGGCGAAGGGAGACCCAGTTCTTC,CASSATGGRRETQFF
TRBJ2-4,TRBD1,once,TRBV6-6,TGTGCCAGCAGTGAGGGGGCCCCGACAGGGTTCTGGAACATTCAGTACTTC,CASSEGAPTGFWNIQYF
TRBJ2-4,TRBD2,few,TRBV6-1,TGTGCCAGCAGGTTAGCGGGAGGGACAAGGATTAACATTCAGTACTTC,CASRLAGGTRINIQYF
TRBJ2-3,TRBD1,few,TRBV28,TGTGCCAGCAGTTTCTCGGGACAGACTAACACAGATACGCAGTATTTT,CASSFSGQTNTDTQYF
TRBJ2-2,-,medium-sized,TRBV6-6,TGTGCCAGCAGTTACTTGGGGGAGCTGTTTTTT,CASSYLGELFF
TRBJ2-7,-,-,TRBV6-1,TGTGCCAGCAAAGCTGCAACAGGACCCTCCTACAATGAGCAGTACTTC,CASKAATGPSYNEQYF
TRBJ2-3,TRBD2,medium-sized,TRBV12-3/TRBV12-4,TGTGCCAGCAGCATGAGGAGACTAGCGGGTCTGTATTTT,CASSMRRLAGLYF
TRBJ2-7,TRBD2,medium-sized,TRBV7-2,TGTGCCAGCAGCTTAAGGGTCACTAGCGGGAGATTCTACAATGAGCAGTACTTC,CASSLRVTSGRFYNEQYF
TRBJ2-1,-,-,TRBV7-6,TGTGCCAGCAGCCCCCCACTAGATACCTACGAGCAGTTCTTC,CASSPPLDTYEQFF
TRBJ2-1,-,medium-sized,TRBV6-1,TGTGCCAGCAGTGTAGGGTCAGGCCAAGAGACCCAGTTCTTC,CASSVGSGQETQFF
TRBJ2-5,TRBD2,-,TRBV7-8,TGTGCCAGCAGCTTCTCCTCAGAGCGGGAGACCCGAGAGACCCAGTACTTC,CASSFSSERETRETQYF
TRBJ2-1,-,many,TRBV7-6,TGTGCCAGCAGCCCCGAAGGCCTAGCCTACGAGCAGTTCTTC,CASSPEGLAYEQFF
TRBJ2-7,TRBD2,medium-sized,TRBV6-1,TGTGCCAGCAGTGTCTCTCTAGCGGGAGGTGGGAATGAGCAGTACTTC,CASSVSLAGGGNEQYF
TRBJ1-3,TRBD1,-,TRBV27,TGTGCCAGCAGTCAACAGGGGTCTGGAAACACCATATATTTT,CASSQQGSGNTIYF
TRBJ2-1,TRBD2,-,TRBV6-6,TGTGCCAGCAGTTACTCGCGGCGCGGGGGGAATGAGCAGTTCTTC,CASSYSRRGGNEQFF
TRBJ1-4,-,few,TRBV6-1,TGTGCCAGCAGTCCCTTGACAGGCCCGGGCGAAAAACTGTTTTTT,CASSPLTGPGEKLFF
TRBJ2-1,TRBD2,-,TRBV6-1,TGTGCCAGCAGTGTGTTAGCGGGAGATACCTACGAGCAGTTCTTC,CASSVLAGDTYEQFF
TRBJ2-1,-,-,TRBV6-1,TGTGCCAGCAACTCCGAGCCCTATAATTCACCCCTCCACTTC,CASNSEPYNSPLHF
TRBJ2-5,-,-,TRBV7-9,TGTGCCAGCAGCTTTAAGGCCGCGGGACCTCAAGAGACCCAGTACTTC,CASSFKAAGPQETQYF
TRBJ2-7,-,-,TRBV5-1,TGCGCCAGCAGCTCCCCCGGGAACTACGAGCAGTACTTC,CASSSPGNYEQYF
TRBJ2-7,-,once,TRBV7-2,TGTGCCAGCAGCTTGATAGCGGAGCCAGGGTACGAGCAGTACTTC,CASSLIAEPGYEQYF
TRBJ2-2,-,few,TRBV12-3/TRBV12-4,TGTGCCAGTACGCCCACAGGGAACACCGGGGAGCTGTTTTTT,CASTPTGNTGELFF
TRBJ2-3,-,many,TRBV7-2,TGTGCCAGCAGCTCCCACCGAGGGTATAGCACAGATACGCAGTATTTT,CASSSHRGYSTDTQYF
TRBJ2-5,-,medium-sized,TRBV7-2,TGTGCCAGCAGCTTAGACACGGGTTTCTACAATGAGCAGTACTTC,CASSLDTGFYNEQYF
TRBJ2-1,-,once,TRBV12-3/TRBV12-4,TGTGCCAGCAGCTACAGCGAGGTAGAGACCCAGTTCTTC,CASSYSEVETQFF
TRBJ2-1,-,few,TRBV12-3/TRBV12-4,TGTGCCAGCAGCCCCTCGGGGCCATTTAACTACGAGCAGTTCTTC,CASSPSGPFNYEQFF
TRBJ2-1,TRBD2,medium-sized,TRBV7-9,TGTGCCAGCAGCCCCCGGGGGGAGACCCAGTTCTTC,CASSPRGETQFF
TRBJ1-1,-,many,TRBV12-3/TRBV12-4,TGTGCCAGCAGTTTCTACGGGCAGGGGATTACTGAAGCTTTCTTT,CASSFYGQGITEAFF
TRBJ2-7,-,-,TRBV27,TGTGCCAGCAGTTTGTCGTTTCTGTCCTACGAGCAGTACTTC,CASSLSFLSYEQYF